This T cell receptor beta chain was captured by sequencing in a study of response to subunit inactivated influenza vaccine. This clonotype was observed many times. TCRdb re-derived calls from the RT-PCR reads in MiXCR, one entry per CDR3 protein. The sample comprises around 490,000 distinct CDR3 sequences, 6.5% to 8% of which are singletons, and under 15% rests with the top ten. Germline CDR1 reads SGHVS; CDR2 reads FQNEAQ. V dropped 5 bases and J dropped 7 bases, with 12 bases sitting between them. This CDR3 spans 13 amino acids. The source is a man aged 50 to 69 who received an inactivated influenza vaccine. This specimen was PBMCs from blood, taken less than 30 months after vaccination. This chain joins TRBV7-8 and TRBJ2-1; tentative D call: TRBD2 (5 bases). CDR3: CASSQESGNEQFF. The CDR3 bases are TGTGCCAGCAGCCAGGAGTCGGGGAATGAGCAGTTCTTC.